Below, 15 T cell receptor beta chains from the same sample are listed, as sequenced in a study of tumor-infiltrating lymphocytes in primary liver carcinoma. Production of TCR beta cDNA used around 0.45 ug total RNA together with a constant-region primer. Investigators got TCR beta libraries out of three nested multiplex PCR rounds, done with slightly modified ARM-PCR. Use of TRBV1-TRBV30 forward primers with a C-beta reverse primer characterized the first two PCR rounds, which lasted around 9 cycles each. In TCRdb, the multiplex PCR reads were re-called with MiXCR into one record per CDR3 protein. The table lists roughly 80,000 distinct CDR3 sequences, roughly 69% of them singletons, with approximately 27% in the top ten. Each 20-30 mg portion of unsorted bulk tissue served as the source for co-extraction of RNA and DNA. Sample: tumor-adjacent normal liver tissue. Source of these receptors: a middle-aged man with primary liver carcinoma and hepatitis B virus infection.

To note about this clonotype: The junction departs from germline at one end; a sequencing error may be responsible. This chain joins TRBV12-3 or TRBV12-4 and TRBJ2-3, with D unresolved. The CDR3 is made up of 15 amino acids. Here the CDR3 DNA reads TGTACCAACACTTTATTTGACTCCTCCACAGATACGCAATATTTT. It encodes CTNTLFDSSTDTQYF.

This clonotype was seen many times. V and J are TRBV4-2 and TRBJ1-2; weak D call: TRBD1 (6 bases). The CDR3 consists of 14 residues. Per the germline V gene, CDR1 is LGHNA and CDR2 is YNFKEQ. Trimming left V 3 bases short and J 4 bases short, with 12 bases between. CDR3 bases: TGTGCCAGCAGCCAGCACAGGGAACGCTATGGCTACACCTTC. This codes for CASSQHRERYGYTF.

The V gene is TRBV4-3, the J gene TRBJ2-2, with D possibly TRBD1 on 5 matching bases. V lost 3 bases and J 10 bases, leaving 15 bases between the germline ends. Germline CDR1 and CDR2: LGHNA and YSLEER. This CDR3 has 14 amino acids. The CDR3 sequence is CASSQDIGAVELFF. The CDR3 DNA is TGCGCCAGCAGCCAGGACATAGGAGCCGTGGAGCTGTTTTTT.

A single count supports this clonotype. A much larger clone lies a single base off, so this may be a read error. The chain employs TRBV28 and TRBJ2-7; perhaps TRBD1 as D (5 bases). The CDR3 is 14 amino acids. Germline CDR1 is MDHEN and CDR2 is SYDVKM. V was cut by 7 bases and J by 0 bases, with 13 bases left in between. CDR3 protein: CASIVGDSSYEQYF. The CDR3 DNA follows: TGTGCCAGCATCGTCGGAGACAGCTCCTACGAGCAGTACTTC.

This clonotype was detected ten times or more. J is TRBJ2-7 and V is TRBV10-3; unclear D gene. This CDR3 has 13 residues. Trimming removed 3 bases from V and 3 bases from J, with 9 bases in between. In germline, CDR1 is ENHRY, CDR2 SYGVKD. This chain's CDR3 is CAISDPRVYEQYF. The CDR3 nucleotides are TGTGCCATCAGTGACCCAAGAGTCTACGAGCAGTACTTC.

Comments on this clonotype: The junction does not match germline at one end; this may be a read error. The gene calls are TRBV7-9 and TRBJ2-2; D unresolved. The CDR3 has 13 amino acids. Germline CDR1 is SEHNR and CDR2 is FQNEAQ (reference sequence). This chain's CDR3 is CASSLMPTGELFF. CDR3 coding DNA: TGTGCCAGTAGCTTAATGCCGACCGGGGAGCTGTTTTTT.

In regard to this clonotype: A much larger clonotype is one base distant, so this may be a read error. The chain has TRBV5-1 and TRBJ2-5, with TRBD1 as a possible D gene (5 bases). CDR1 is SGHRS and CDR2 is YFSETQ in the germline V gene. The CDR3 is made up of 14 amino acids. This chain's CDR3 is CANSDGQGLETQYF. In DNA form, the CDR3 reads TGCGCCAACAGCGATGGTCAGGGTCTGGAGACCCAGTACTTC. The variable domain in full, with the rest retrieved from reference TRBV5-1 and TRBJ2-5, is KAGVTQTPRYLIKTRGQQVTLSCSPISGHRSVSWYQQTPGQGLQFLFEYFSETQRNKGNFPGRFSGRQFSNSRSEMNVSTLELGDSALYLCANSDGQGLETQYFGPGTRLLVL.

As for this clonotype: At one end, the junction sequence differs from germline, possibly due to a read error. V and J are TRBV11-2 and TRBJ2-1; TRBD2 might be the D (5 bases). The CDR3 has 16 residues. CDR1 SGHAT and CDR2 FQNNGV come from the germline V gene. The CDR3 loop is CASSLELLSGINEQFF. DNA for the CDR3: TGCGCCAGCAGCTTAGAGCTCCTATCGGGAATAAATGAGCAATTCTTC. The full variable domain, with the rest looked up from reference TRBV11-2 and TRBJ2-1, is EAGVAQSPRYKIIEKRQSVAFWCNPISGHATLYWYQQILGQGPKLLIQFQNNGVVDDSQLPKDRFSAERLKGVDSTLKIQPAKLEDSAVYLCASSLELLSGINEQFFGPGTRLTVL.

This clonotype was recorded at least ten times. This CDR3 is CSVTGTVNTGELFF. The CDR3 bases are TGCAGCGTTACCGGGACAGTAAACACCGGGGAGCTGTTTTTT. This chain connects TRBV29-1 to TRBJ2-2; TRBD1 aligns across 7 bases. Trimming took 5 bases from V and 2 from J; bases not matched to a gene: 5. The CDR3 extends over 14 amino acids. Germline CDR1 is SQVTM and CDR2 is ANQGSEA.

About this clonotype itself: Germline and junction disagree at one end, which may indicate a read error. The V call is TRBV4-1, the J call TRBJ2-7; 9 nucleotides match TRBD2. The CDR3 contains 13 residues. CDR1 and CDR2 from the germline V gene are MGHRA and YSYEKL. The CDR3 sequence: CASSHGLAFEQYF. The CDR3 DNA sequence: TGTGCCAGCAGCCATGGACTAGCGTTCGAGCAGTACTTC.

Note on this clonotype: One base away lies a much larger clone, so this may be a sequencing read error. The V and J genes are TRBV29-1 and TRBJ1-2; the D is unclear. V gave up 4 bases and J gave up 5 bases, with 5 bases separating them. Germline V CDR1 and CDR2: SQVTM, ANQGSEA. CDR3 length: 10 amino acids. The CDR3 bases are TGCAGCGTTGGTGTTTATGGCTACACCTTC. Translating it yields CSVGVYGYTF.

The gene calls are TRBV6-5 and TRBJ2-3; D is uncertain. The CDR3 extends over 8 amino acids. Germline V lookup: CDR1 MNHEY, CDR2 SVGAGI. V lost 8 bases, J lost 10 bases, and 4 bases lay in between. The CDR3 here is CASVAQYF. In DNA form, the CDR3 reads TGTGCCAGCGTCGCGCAGTATTTT.

The table lists this clonotype with many counts. The V call is TRBV6-1, the J call TRBJ2-5, with D possibly being TRBD1 (5 bases). The V end was cut by 4 bases, the J end by 3 bases, with 12 bases between. This CDR3 is built from 14 residues. Germline V lookup: CDR1 MNHNS, CDR2 SASEGT. The DNA for the CDR3 is TGTGCCAGCAGTGTGACAGTCAGCAAAGAGACCCAGTACTTC. Translating it yields CASSVTVSKETQYF.

There are many counts of this clonotype. Being one base from a much bigger clone, this may be a read error. The chain recombines TRBV4-2 with TRBJ2-5, with D hard to call. V lost 0 bases and J 4 bases, leaving 15 bases between the germline ends. The CDR3 extends over 16 amino acids. Germline V CDR1 and CDR2: LGHNA, YNFKEQ. This chain's CDR3 is CASSQEAHPVAETQYF. For the CDR3, the DNA is TGTGCCAGCAGCCAAGAGGCCCACCCAGTAGCAGAGACCCAGTACTTC.

The gene calls are TRBV29-1 and TRBJ2-7; D is unclear. The CDR3 is 14 amino acids. Germline V CDR1 and CDR2: SQVTM, ANQGSEA. With 4 bases removed from V and 3 bases from J, the gap between germline ends came to 16 bases. The CDR3 sequence: CSVVLARAFYEQYF. CDR3 DNA: TGCAGCGTTGTTTTAGCTAGAGCATTCTACGAGCAGTACTTC.